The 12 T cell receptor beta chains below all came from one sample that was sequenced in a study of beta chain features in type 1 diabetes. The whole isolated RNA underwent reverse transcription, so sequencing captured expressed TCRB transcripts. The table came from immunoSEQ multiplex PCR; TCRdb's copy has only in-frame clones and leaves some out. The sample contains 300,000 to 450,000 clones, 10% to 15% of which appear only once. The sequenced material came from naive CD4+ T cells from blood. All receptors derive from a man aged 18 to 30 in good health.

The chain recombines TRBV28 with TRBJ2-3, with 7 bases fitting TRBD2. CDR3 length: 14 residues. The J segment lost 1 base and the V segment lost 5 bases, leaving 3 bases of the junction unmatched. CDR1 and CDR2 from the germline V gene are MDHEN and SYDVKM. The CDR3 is CASSQLARTDTQYF. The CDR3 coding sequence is TGTGCCAGCAGTCAACTAGCGCGCACAGATACGCAGTATTTT.

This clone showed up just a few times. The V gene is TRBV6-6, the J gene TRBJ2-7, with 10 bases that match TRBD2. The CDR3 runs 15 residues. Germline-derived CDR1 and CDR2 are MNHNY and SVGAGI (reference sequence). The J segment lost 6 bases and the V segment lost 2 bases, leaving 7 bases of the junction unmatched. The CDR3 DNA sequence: TGTGCCAGCAGTTACCAGGGACTAGCGAGGGGCGAGCAGTACTTC. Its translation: CASSYQGLARGEQYF.

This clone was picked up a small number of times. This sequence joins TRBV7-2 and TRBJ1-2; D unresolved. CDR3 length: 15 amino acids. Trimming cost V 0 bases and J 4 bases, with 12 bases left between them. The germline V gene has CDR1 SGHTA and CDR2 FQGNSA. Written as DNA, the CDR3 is TGTGCCAGCAGCTTAGCGGCAGCGGCTACCTATGGCTACACCTTC. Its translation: CASSLAAAATYGYTF.

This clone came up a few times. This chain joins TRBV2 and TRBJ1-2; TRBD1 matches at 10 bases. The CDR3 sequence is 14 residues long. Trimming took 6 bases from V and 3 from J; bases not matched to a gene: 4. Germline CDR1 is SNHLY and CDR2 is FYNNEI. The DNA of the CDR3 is TGTGCCAGCAGACCGGGACAGGGGTACTATGGCTACACCTTC. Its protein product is CASRPGQGYYGYTF.

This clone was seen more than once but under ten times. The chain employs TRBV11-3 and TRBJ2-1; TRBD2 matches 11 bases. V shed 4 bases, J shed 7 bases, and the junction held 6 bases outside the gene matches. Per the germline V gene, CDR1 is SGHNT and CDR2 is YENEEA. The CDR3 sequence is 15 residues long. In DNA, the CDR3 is TGTGCCAGCAGCTCACTAGCGGGAGTACCTAATGAGCAGTTCTTC. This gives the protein CASSSLAGVPNEQFF. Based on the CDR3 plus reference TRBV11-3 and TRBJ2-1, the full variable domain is EAGVVQSPRYKIIEKKQPVAFWCNPISGHNTLYWYLQNLGQGPELLIRYENEEAVDDSQLPKDRFSAERLKGVDSTLKIQPAELGDSAVYLCASSSLAGVPNEQFFGPGTRLTVL.

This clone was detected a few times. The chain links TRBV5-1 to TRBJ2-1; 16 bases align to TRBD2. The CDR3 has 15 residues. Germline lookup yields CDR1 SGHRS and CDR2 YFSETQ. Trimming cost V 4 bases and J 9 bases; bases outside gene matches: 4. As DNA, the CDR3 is TGCGCCAGCAGCCTGGGACTAGCGGGGGGGGCTGAGCAGTTCTTC. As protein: CASSLGLAGGAEQFF.

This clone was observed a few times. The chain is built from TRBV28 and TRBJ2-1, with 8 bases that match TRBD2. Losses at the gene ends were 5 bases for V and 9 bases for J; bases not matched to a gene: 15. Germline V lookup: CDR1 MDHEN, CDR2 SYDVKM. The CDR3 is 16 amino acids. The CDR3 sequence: CASSSPGTSWFGEQFF. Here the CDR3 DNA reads TGTGCCAGCAGTAGCCCCGGGACTAGTTGGTTCGGTGAGCAGTTCTTC.

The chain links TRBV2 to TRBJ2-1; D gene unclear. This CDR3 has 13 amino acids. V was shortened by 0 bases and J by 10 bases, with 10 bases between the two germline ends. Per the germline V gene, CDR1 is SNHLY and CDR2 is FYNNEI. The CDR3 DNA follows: TGTGCCAGCAGTGAAGCGAACACGCCGGAGCAGTTCTTC. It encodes CASSEANTPEQFF.

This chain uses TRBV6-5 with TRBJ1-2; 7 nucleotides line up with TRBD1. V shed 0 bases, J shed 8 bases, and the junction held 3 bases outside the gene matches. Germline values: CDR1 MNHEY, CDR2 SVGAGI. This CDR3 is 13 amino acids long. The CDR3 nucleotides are TGTGCCAGCAGTTACTCGACAGGGCCAGGCTACACCTTC. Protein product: CASSYSTGPGYTF.

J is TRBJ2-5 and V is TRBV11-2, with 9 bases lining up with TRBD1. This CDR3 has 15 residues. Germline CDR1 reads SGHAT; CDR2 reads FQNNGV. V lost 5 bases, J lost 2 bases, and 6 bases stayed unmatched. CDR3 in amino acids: CASSPGTGRQETQYF. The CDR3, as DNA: TGTGCCAGCAGCCCGGGGACAGGGCGGCAAGAGACCCAGTACTTC.

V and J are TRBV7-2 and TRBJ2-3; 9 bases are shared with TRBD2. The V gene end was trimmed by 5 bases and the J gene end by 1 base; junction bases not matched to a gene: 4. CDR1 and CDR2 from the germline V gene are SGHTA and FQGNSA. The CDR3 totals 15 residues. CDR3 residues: CASSLLAGRTDTQYF. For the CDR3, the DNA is TGTGCCAGCAGCCTCCTAGCGGGACGCACAGATACGCAGTATTTT.

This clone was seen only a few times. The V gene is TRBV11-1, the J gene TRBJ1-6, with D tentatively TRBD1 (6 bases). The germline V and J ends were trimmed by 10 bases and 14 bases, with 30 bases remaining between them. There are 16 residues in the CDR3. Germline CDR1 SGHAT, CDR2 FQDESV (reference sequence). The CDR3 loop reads CATAERVTGLERTLHF. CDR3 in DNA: TGTGCCACCGCTGAAAGAGTGACAGGCCTCGAACGGACCCTCCACTTT.